In this sample, the clone carrying this T cell receptor beta chain turned up many times. Its antigen is undetermined. The data were obtained in a study of T-cell memory formation after mild COVID-19. General observations from the study: Cross-reactive memory appears to have joined, as suggested by some responding clones showing up in pre-infection memory. Contracting clones localized mainly to CM and EM when CD4+ and mainly to EMRA when CD8+.

The CDR3 is 13 amino acids. Deletions cut 2 bases from V and 5 bases from J, with 9 bases between. MiXCR, run by TCRdb on the 5' RACE reads, gives a single entry per CDR3 protein. In the table there are under 200,000 distinct CDR3 sequences, 11% of which are singletons. Sequencing was done on a sample of PBMCs or a T cell subset sorted from them (not recorded which). This receptor was taken from a man aged 18 to 29 who had mild COVID-19 (a few samples of this study predate the infection). Cell type and time point are not known. V usage is TRBV12-3 or TRBV12-4 and J usage is TRBJ2-5, with D uncertain. CDR3 DNA: TGTGCCAGCAGTTTATATAAGTTGGAGACCCAGTACTTC. Amino acid sequence: CASSLYKLETQYF.